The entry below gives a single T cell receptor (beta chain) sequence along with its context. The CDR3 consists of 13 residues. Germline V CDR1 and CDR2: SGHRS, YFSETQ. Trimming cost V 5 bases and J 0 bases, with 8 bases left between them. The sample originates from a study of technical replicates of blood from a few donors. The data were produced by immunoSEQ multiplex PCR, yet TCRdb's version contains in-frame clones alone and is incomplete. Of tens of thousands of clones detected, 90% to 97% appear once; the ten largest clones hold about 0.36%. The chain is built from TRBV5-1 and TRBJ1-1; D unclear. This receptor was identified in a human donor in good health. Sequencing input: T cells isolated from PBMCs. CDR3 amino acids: CASRRDLNTEAFF. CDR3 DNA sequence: TGCGCCAGCAGGAGGGATTTGAACACTGAAGCTTTCTTT.